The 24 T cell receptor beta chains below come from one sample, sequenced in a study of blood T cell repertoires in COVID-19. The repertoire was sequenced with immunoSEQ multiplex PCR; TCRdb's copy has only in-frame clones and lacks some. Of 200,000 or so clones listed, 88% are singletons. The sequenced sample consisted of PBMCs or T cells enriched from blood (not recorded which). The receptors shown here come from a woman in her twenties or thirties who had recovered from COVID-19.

The chain's CDR3 is CATSRTASTYEQYF. CDR3 coding DNA: TGTGCCACCTCAAGGACAGCGTCGACCTACGAGCAGTACTTC. This chain connects TRBV19 to TRBJ2-7, with D perhaps TRBD1 (6 bases). CDR1 is LNHDA and CDR2 is SQIVND in the germline V gene (reference sequence). V was clipped by 10 bases and J by 2 bases, with 18 bases between them. The CDR3 is 14 residues long.

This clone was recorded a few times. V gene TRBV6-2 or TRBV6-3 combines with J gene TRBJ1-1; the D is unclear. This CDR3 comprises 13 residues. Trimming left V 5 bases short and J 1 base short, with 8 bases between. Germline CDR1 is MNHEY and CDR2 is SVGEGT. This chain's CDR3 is CASSPGRNTEAFF. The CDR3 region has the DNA TGTGCCAGCAGTCCGGGGAGGAACACTGAAGCTTTCTTT.

The CDR3 DNA reads TGTGCCAGCAGTTCCTACGGACAGGAAGCTTTCTTT. Its translation is CASSSYGQEAFF. This chain uses TRBV25-1 with TRBJ1-1; D is perhaps TRBD1 (6 bases). Germline assignment: CDR1 MGHDK and CDR2 SYGVNS. V was cut by 5 bases and J by 8 bases, with 12 bases left in between. This CDR3 has 12 amino acids.

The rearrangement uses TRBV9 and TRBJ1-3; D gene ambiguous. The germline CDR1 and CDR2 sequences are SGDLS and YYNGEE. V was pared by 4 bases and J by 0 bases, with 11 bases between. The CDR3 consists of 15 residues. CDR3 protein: CASSLGLSSGNTIYF. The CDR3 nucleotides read TGTGCCAGCAGCCTGGGCCTCAGCTCTGGAAACACCATATATTTT. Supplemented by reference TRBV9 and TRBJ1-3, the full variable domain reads DSGVTQTPKHLITATGQRVTLRCSPRSGDLSVYWYQQSLDQGLQFLIQYYNGEERAKGNILERFSAQQFPDLHSELNLSSLELGDSALYFCASSLGLSSGNTIYFGEGSWLTVV.

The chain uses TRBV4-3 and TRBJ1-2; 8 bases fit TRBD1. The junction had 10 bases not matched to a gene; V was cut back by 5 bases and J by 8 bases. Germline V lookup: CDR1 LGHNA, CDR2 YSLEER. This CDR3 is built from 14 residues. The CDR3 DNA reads TGCGCCAGCAGCGAGTCGACAGGGGCTTACGGCTACACCTTC. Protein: CASSESTGAYGYTF.

As DNA, the CDR3 is TGTGCCAGCAGCAACGGACAGAGCTATGGCTACACCTTC. Translation gives CASSNGQSYGYTF. The chain uses TRBV5-4 and TRBJ1-2; D possibly corresponds to TRBD1 (6 bases). V lost 4 bases, J lost 4 bases, and 11 bases lay in between. Germline CDR1 is SGHNT and CDR2 is YYREEE (reference sequence). The CDR3 is made up of 13 amino acids.

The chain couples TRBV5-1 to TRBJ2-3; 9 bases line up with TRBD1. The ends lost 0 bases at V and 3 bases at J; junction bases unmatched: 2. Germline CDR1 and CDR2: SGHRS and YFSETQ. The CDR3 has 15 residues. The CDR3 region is CASSLDGTGTDTQYF. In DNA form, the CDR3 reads TGCGCCAGCAGCTTGGATGGGACAGGGACAGATACGCAGTATTTT.

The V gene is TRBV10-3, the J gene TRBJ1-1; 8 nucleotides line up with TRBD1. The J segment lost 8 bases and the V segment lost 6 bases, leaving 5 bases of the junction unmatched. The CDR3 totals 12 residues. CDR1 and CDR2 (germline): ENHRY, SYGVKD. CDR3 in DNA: TGTGCCATCAGGCATGACAGGGGAGAAGCTTTCTTT. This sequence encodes CAIRHDRGEAFF.

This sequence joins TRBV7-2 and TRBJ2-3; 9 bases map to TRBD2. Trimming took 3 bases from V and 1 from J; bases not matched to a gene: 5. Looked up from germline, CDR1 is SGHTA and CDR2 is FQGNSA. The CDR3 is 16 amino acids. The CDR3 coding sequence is TGTGCCAGCAGCTTGGTAGCGGGGGAAGGCACAGATACGCAGTATTTT. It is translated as CASSLVAGEGTDTQYF.

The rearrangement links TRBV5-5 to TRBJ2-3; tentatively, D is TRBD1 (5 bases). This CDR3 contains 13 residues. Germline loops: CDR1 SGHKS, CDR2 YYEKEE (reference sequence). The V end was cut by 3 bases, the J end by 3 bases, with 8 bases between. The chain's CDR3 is CASSSAGTDTQYF. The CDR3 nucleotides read TGTGCCAGCAGCTCCGCAGGGACAGATACGCAGTATTTT.

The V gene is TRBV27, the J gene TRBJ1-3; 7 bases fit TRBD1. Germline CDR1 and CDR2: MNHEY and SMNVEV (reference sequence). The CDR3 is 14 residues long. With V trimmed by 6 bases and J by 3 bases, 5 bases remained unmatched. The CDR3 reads CASSRGGVGNTIYF. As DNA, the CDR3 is TGTGCCAGCAGCCGAGGGGGCGTTGGAAACACCATATATTTT.

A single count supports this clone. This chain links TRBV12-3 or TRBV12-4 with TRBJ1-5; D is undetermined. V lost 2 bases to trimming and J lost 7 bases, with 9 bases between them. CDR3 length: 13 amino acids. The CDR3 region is CASSLSGYQPQHF. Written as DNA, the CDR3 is TGTGCCAGCAGTTTATCGGGGTACCAGCCCCAGCATTTT.

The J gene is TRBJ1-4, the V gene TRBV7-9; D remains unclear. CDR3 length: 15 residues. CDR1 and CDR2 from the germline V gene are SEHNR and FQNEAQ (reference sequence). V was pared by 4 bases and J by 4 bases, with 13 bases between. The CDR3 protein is CASSSPRVLNEKLFF. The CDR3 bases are TGTGCCAGCAGCTCGCCGAGAGTCCTTAATGAAAAACTGTTTTTT.

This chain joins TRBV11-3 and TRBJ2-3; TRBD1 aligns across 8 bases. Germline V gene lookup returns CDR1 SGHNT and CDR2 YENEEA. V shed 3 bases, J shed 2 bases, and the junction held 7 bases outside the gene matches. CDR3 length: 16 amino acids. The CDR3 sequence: CASSLGRQGPTDTQYF. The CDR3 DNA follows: TGTGCCAGCAGCTTGGGGCGACAGGGGCCCACAGATACGCAGTATTTT.

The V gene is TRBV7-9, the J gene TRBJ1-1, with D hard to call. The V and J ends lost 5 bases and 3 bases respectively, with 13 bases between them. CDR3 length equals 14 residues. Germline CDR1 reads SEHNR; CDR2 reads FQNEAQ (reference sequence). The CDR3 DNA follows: TGTGCCAGCAGCCCGCACCCCGGGGACACTGAAGCTTTCTTT. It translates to CASSPHPGDTEAFF.

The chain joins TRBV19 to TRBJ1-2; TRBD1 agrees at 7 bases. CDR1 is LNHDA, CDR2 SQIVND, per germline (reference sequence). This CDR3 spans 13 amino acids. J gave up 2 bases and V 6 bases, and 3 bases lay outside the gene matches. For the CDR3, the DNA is TGTGCCAGTAGCAAGACAGGGAACTATGGCTACACCTTC. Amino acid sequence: CASSKTGNYGYTF. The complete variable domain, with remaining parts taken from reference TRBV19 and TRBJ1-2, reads DGGITQSPKYLFRKEGQNVTLSCEQNLNHDAMYWYRQDPGQGLRLIYYSQIVNDFQKGDIAEGYSVSREKKESFPLTVTSAQKNPTAFYLCASSKTGNYGYTFGSGTRLTVV.

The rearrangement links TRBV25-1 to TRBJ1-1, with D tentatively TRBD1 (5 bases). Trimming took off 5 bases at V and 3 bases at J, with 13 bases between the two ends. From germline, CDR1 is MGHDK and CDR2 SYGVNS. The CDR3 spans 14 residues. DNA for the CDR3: TGTGCCAGCAGTACAGGCGGCCGGGACACTGAAGCTTTCTTT. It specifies CASSTGGRDTEAFF.

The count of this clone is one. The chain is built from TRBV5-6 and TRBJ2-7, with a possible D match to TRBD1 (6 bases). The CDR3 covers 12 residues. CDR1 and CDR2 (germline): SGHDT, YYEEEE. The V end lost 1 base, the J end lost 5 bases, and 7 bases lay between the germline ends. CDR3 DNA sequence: TGTGCCAGCAGCTTGACAGGGAACGAGCAGTACTTC. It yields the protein CASSLTGNEQYF.

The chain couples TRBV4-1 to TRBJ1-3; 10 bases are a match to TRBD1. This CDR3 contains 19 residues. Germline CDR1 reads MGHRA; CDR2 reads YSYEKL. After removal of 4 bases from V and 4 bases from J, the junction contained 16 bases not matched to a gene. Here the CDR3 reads CASSPPGTRDRGRGNTIYF. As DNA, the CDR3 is TGCGCCAGCAGCCCCCCTGGGACTCGGGACAGGGGTAGGGGAAACACCATATATTTT.

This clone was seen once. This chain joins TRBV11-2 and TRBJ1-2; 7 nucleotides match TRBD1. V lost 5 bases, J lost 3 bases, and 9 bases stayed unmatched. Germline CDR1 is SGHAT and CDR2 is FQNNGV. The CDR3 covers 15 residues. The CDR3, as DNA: TGTGCCAGCAGCCCTGACAGGGCTGGAGACTATGGCTACACCTTC. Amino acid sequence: CASSPDRAGDYGYTF.

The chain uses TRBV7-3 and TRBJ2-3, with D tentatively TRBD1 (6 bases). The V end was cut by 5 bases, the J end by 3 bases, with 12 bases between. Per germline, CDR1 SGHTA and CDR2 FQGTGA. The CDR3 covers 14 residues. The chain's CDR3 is CASSQTGSTDTQYF. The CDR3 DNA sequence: TGTGCCAGCAGCCAGACAGGTAGTACAGATACGCAGTATTTT.

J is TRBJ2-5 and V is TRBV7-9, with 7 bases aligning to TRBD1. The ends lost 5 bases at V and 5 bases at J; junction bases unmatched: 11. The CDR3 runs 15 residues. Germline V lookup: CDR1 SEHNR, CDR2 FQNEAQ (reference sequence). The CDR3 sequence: CASSGPGGFVETQYF. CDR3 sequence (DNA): TGTGCCAGCAGCGGGCCAGGGGGTTTTGTCGAGACCCAGTACTTC.

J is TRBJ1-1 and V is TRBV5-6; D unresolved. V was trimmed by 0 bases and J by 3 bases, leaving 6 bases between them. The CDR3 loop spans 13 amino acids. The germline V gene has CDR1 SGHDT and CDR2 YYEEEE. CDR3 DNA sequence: TGTGCCAGCAGCTTGGGACTCCACACTGAAGCTTTCTTT. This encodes CASSLGLHTEAFF.

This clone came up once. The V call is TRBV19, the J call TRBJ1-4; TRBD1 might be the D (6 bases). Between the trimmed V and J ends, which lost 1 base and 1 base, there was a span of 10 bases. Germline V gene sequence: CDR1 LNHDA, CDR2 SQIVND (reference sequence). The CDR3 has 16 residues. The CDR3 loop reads CASSIGGQGTNEKLFF. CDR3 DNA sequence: TGTGCCAGTAGTATAGGGGGGCAGGGAACTAATGAAAAACTGTTTTTT.